This is a list of T cell receptor beta chains from one sample in a study of T cells after yellow fever vaccination. Each CDR3 protein is one row after TCRdb ran MiXCR on the 5' RACE reads. The table has 450,000 to 600,000 distinct CDR3 sequences, around 16% seen once. The sample consisted of PBMCs, taken 5 to 6 days after the first yellow fever vaccination. The receptors derive from a man aged 18 to 30 who received the YFV17D yellow fever vaccine. Each CDR3 is given with its conserved first and last residue.

TRBJ2-3,TRBV6-1,14,CASRPGLSTDTQYF
TRBJ2-1,TRBV5-1,14,CASSLGVSAIEQFF
TRBJ1-5,TRBV29-1,13,CSVEAQKGQPQHF
TRBJ2-5,TRBV4-2,15,CASSALSGIQETQYF
TRBJ2-7,TRBV7-2,14,CASSLTSGGYEQYF
TRBJ2-2,TRBV28,19,CASSFVSGRQGGGTGELFF
TRBJ1-4,TRBV5-1,16,CASNYGQGNFNEKLFF
TRBJ2-5,TRBV10-2,13,CASSEWTEETQYF
TRBJ2-2,TRBV7-8,19,CASSPNMGRVTANTGELFF
TRBJ1-4,TRBV3-1,15,CASSQVSATNEKLFF
TRBJ2-7,TRBV20-1,15,CSAQPSGLATYEQYF
TRBJ2-3,TRBV5-1,13,CASRRDLGDTQYF
TRBJ1-5,TRBV20-1,15,CSATASGQGFQPQHF
TRBJ1-1,TRBV29-1,15,CSVGGTSAGDTEAFF
TRBJ1-4,TRBV4-3,15,CASSQDGTANEKLFF
TRBJ1-1,TRBV27,14,CASSPWTVDVEAFF
TRBJ2-3,TRBV5-1,14,CASSFGGAADTQYF
TRBJ2-7,TRBV20-1,13,CSAANSVSHEQYF
TRBJ1-3,TRBV7-9,14,CASWQGSSGNTIYF
TRBJ2-2,TRBV6-5,16,CASSYSNGGSTGELFF
TRBJ1-1,TRBV20-1,13,CSARWGVDTEAFF
TRBJ1-2,TRBV6-6,13,CASADTGNYGYTF
TRBJ1-6,TRBV7-2,15,CASSPRVGADSPLHF
TRBJ2-5,TRBV24-1,14,CATAWGSAGETQYF
TRBJ2-5,TRBV3-1,14,CASSLTGAVETQYF
TRBJ1-1,TRBV10-3,15,CAISAFSVGSTEAFF
TRBJ1-2,TRBV2,14,CASSGQGADYGYTF
TRBJ2-2,TRBV29-1,14,CSVQGGGAHGELFF